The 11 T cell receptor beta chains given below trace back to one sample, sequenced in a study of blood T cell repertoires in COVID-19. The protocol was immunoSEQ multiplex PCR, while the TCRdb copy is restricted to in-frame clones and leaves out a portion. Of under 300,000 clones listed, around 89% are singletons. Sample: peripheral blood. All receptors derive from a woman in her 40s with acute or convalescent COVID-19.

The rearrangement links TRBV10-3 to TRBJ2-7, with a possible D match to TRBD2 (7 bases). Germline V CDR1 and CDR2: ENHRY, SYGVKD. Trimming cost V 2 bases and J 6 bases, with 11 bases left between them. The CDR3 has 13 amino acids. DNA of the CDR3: TGTGCCATCAGTGAGGCGGGGGCGGCCGAGCAGTACGTC. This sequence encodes CAISEAGAAEQYV.

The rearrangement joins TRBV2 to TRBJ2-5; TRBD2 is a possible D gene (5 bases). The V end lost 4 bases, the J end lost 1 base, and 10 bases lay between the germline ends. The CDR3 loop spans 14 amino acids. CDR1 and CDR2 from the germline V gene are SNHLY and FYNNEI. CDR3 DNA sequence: TGTGCCAGCAGTGGGCAACTAGGCCAAGAGACCCAGTACTTC. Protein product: CASSGQLGQETQYF.

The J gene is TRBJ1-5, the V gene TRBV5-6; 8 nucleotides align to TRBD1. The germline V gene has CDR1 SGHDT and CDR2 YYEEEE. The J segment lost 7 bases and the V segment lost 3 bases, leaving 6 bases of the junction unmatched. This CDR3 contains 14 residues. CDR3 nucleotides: TGTGCCAGCAGCTGGGGGACAGGCGGACAGCCCCAGCATTTT. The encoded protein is CASSWGTGGQPQHF.

This CDR3 is CASSVGRGGDEQFF. The CDR3 region has the DNA TGTGCCAGCAGCGTAGGGCGCGGGGGGGATGAGCAGTTCTTC. The chain employs TRBV9 and TRBJ2-1; 9 bases line up with TRBD2. The germline V gene encodes CDR1 SGDLS and CDR2 YYNGEE. After removal of 0 bases from V and 8 bases from J, the junction contained 3 bases not matched to a gene. The CDR3 has 14 amino acids.

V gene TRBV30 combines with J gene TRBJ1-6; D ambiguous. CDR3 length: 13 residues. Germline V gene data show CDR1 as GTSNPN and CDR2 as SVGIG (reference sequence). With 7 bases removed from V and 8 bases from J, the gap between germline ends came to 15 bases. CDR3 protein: CALMISPDSPLHF. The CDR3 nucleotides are TGTGCCTTGATGATCTCCCCGGATTCACCCCTCCACTTT. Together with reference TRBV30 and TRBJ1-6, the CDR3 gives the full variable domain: SQTIHQWPATLVQPVGSPLSLECTVEGTSNPNLYWYRQAAGRGLQLLFYSVGIGQISSEVPQNLSASRPQDRQFILSSKKLLLSDSGFYLCALMISPDSPLHFGNGTRLTVT.

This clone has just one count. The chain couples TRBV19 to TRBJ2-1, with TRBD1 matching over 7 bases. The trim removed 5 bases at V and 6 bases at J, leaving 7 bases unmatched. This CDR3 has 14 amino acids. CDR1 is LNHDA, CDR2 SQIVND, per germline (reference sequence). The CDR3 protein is CASSPPGQFNEQFF. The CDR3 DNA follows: TGTGCCAGTAGTCCTCCGGGACAGTTCAATGAGCAGTTCTTC.

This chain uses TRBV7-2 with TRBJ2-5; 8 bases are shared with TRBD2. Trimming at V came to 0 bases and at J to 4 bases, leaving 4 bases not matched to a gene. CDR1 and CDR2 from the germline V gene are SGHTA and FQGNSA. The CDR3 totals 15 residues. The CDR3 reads CASSLAAGVRETQYF. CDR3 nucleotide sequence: TGTGCCAGCAGCTTAGCAGCGGGGGTGCGAGAGACCCAGTACTTC.

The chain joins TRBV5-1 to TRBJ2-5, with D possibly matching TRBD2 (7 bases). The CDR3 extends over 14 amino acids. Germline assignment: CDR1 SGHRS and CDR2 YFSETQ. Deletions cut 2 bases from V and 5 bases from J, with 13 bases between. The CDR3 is CASSFGGRLETQYF. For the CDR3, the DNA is TGCGCCAGCAGCTTCGGGGGGCGATTGGAGACCCAGTACTTC.

The CDR3 sequence: CAIGGGTGELFF. The CDR3 DNA reads as TGTGCCATCGGGGGGGGAACCGGGGAGCTGTTTTTT. This chain joins TRBV10-3 and TRBJ2-2, with 7 bases aligning to TRBD2. Germline V gives CDR1 ENHRY, CDR2 SYGVKD. The V gene end was trimmed by 8 bases and the J gene end by 5 bases; junction bases not matched to a gene: 2. The CDR3 covers 12 residues.

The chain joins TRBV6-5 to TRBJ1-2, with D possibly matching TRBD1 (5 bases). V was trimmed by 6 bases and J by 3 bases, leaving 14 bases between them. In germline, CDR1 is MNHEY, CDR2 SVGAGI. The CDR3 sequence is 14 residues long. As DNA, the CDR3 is TGTGCCAGCAGGCAGGGCCTAGGGGACTATGGCTACACCTTC. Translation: CASRQGLGDYGYTF.

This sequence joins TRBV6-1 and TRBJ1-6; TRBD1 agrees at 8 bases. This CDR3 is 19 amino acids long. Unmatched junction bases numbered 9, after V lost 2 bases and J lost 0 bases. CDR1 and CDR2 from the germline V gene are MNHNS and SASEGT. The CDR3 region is CASSEFSTGGSSYNSPLHF. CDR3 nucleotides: TGTGCCAGCAGTGAATTCTCCACAGGGGGAAGCTCCTATAATTCACCCCTCCACTTT.